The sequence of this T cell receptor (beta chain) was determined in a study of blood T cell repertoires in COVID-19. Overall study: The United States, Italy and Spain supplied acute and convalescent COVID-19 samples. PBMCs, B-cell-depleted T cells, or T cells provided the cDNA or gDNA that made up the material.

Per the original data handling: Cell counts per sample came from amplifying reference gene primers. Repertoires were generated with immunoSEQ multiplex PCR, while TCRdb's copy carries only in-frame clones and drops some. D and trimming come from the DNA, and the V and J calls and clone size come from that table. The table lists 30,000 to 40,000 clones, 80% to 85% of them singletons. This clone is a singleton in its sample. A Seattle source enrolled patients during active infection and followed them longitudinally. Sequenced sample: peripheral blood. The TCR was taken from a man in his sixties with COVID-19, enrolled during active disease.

CDR3: CASSQIGRSNEKLFF. CDR3 DNA sequence: TGTGCCAGCAGCCAAATCGGGAGGAGTAATGAAAAACTGTTTTTT. The J gene is TRBJ1-4, the V gene TRBV6-2 or TRBV6-3, with D unresolved. The CDR3 extends over 15 amino acids. Germline V gives CDR1 MNHEY, CDR2 SVGEGT. The V end was cut by 6 bases, the J end by 4 bases, with 15 bases between.